This is a list of T cell receptor beta chains from one sample in a study of blood T cell repertoires in COVID-19. This table comes from immunoSEQ multiplex PCR, and its TCRdb copy is limited to in-frame clones, with some not included. The table records roughly 230,000 clones, approximately 80% of them present only once. The sample consisted of peripheral blood. Receptors originate from a woman of 80 years or more with COVID-19, enrolled during active disease. CDR3s include the opening cysteine and the closing phenylalanine or tryptophan. Fields, in order: CDR3 protein, CDR3 DNA, D gene, J gene, V gene, clone size. The D gene is left open where the match is weak. Clone size is stated in some rows and not others, as once, few, many or a class when expanded.

CASGGAPETQFF	TGCGCCAGCGGGGGGGCCCCGGAAACTCAGTTCTTC	NA	TRBJ2-1	TRBV23-1	NA
CATRVWLAGLNTEAFF	TGTGCCACTAGGGTTTGGTTGGCAGGGCTGAACACTGAAGCTTTCTTT	NA	TRBJ1-1	TRBV19	few
CASSPDRDHNEQFF	TGTGCCAGCAGCCCGGACAGGGACCACAATGAGCAGTTCTTC	TRBD1	TRBJ2-1	TRBV7-2	NA
CASSQDYSGPVREKLFF	TGCGCCAGCAGCCAAGATTATAGTGGGCCAGTAAGGGAAAAACTGTTTTTT	NA	TRBJ1-4	TRBV4-1	NA
CASSYFFTGTPYEQYF	TGTGCCAGCAGTTACTTCTTCACAGGGACCCCCTACGAGCAGTACTTC	NA	TRBJ2-7	TRBV6-2/TRBV6-3	NA
CASSQGGPQRGEQYF	TGTGCCAGCAGCCAAGGGGGGCCGCAAAGGGGTGAGCAGTACTTC	NA	TRBJ2-7	TRBV3-1/TRBV3-2	NA
CASSLVGGSTNEKLFF	TGTGCCAGCAGCTTGGTCGGGGGGTCAACTAATGAAAAACTGTTTTTT	NA	TRBJ1-4	TRBV5-6	NA
CASRADGQGNQPQHF	TGTGCCAGCAGGGCCGACGGCCAGGGTAATCAGCCCCAGCATTTT	NA	TRBJ1-5	TRBV2	NA
CASSQDVRGDYGYTF	TGTGCCAGCAGCCAAGACGTTCGGGGGGACTATGGCTACACCTTC	NA	TRBJ1-2	TRBV3-1/TRBV3-2	NA
CASSLAGTGHNSPLHF	TGTGCCAGCAGCTTAGCCGGGACAGGCCATAATTCACCCCTCCACTTT	TRBD1	TRBJ1-6	TRBV7-9	few
CASSGAAHGNTIYF	TGTGCCAGCAGCGGAGCGGCGCATGGAAACACCATATATTTT	NA	TRBJ1-3	TRBV7-9	few
CSVIGGDNEQFF	TGCAGCGTTATCGGCGGTGACAATGAGCAGTTCTTC	NA	TRBJ2-1	TRBV29-1	NA
CASSSGAGGTEAFF	TGCGCCAGCAGCTCGGGGGCGGGAGGCACTGAAGCTTTCTTT	NA	TRBJ1-1	TRBV5-1	once
CASTTRAGIISYEQYF	TGTGCCAGCACAACCAGGGCAGGGATCATCTCCTACGAGCAGTACTTC	NA	TRBJ2-7	TRBV28	NA
CASSFRGNTIYF	TGTGCCAGCAGTTTTCGGGGGAACACCATATATTTT	NA	TRBJ1-3	TRBV28	few
CASSHGQGVAFF	TGTGCCAGCAGCCACGGACAGGGGGTGGCTTTCTTT	TRBD1	TRBJ1-1	TRBV6-2/TRBV6-3	NA
CASSVTGPDTEAFF	TGCGCCAGCAGCGTGACAGGCCCCGACACTGAAGCTTTCTTT	NA	TRBJ1-1	TRBV5-1	NA
CASRLTGAGDEQYF	TGTGCCAGCAGATTAACAGGGGCAGGCGACGAGCAGTACTTC	TRBD1	TRBJ2-7	TRBV3-1/TRBV3-2	NA
CASSHSKTGTTF	TGTGCCAGCAGCCATTCGAAAACCGGGACTACCTTC	NA	TRBJ1-2	TRBV14	few
CASSEFDRDEQYF	TGTGCCAGCAGTGAGTTCGACAGGGACGAGCAGTACTTC	TRBD1	TRBJ2-7	TRBV6-1	NA
CSASGGLSDQPQHF	TGCAGTGCTAGTGGCGGATTGAGTGATCAGCCCCAGCATTTT	NA	TRBJ1-5	TRBV20-1	NA
CASSISEGSGNTIYF	TGTGCCAGCAGTATCTCGGAGGGGTCCGGAAACACCATATATTTT	NA	TRBJ1-3	TRBV11-1	NA
CATSPGGYSNQPQHF	TGTGCCACCAGCCCCGGGGGGTATAGCAATCAGCCCCAGCATTTT	NA	TRBJ1-5	TRBV15	NA
CASSDRTSGGGGELFF	TGCGCCAGCAGCGACCGAACTAGCGGGGGAGGCGGGGAGCTGTTTTTT	TRBD2	TRBJ2-2	TRBV10-2	NA
CAISEFEERGTEAFF	TGTGCCATCAGTGAGTTCGAAGAGCGGGGGACTGAAGCTTTCTTT	NA	TRBJ1-1	TRBV10-3	NA
CASSLGGLDTDTQYF	TGTGCCAGCAGCTTAGGGGGGCTAGACACAGATACGCAGTATTTT	NA	TRBJ2-3	TRBV7-9	NA
CASSPRTEAFF	TGTGCCAGCAGCCCCCGGACAGAAGCTTTCTTT	NA	TRBJ1-1	TRBV7-2	NA
CAIRDRGQGQPQHF	TGTGCCATCAGGGACAGGGGGCAAGGCCAGCCCCAGCATTTT	TRBD1	TRBJ1-5	TRBV10-3	NA